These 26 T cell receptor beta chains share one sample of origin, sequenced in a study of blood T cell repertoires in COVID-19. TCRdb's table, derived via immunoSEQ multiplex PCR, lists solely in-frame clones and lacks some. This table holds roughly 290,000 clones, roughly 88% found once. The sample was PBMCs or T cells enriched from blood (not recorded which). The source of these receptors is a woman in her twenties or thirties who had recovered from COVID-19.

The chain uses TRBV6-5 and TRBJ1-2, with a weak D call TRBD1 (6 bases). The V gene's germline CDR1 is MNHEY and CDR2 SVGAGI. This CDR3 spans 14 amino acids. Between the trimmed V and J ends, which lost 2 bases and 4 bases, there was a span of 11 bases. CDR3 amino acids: CASSYSLDSYGYTF. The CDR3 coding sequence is TGTGCCAGCAGTTACAGTTTGGACAGCTATGGCTACACCTTC.

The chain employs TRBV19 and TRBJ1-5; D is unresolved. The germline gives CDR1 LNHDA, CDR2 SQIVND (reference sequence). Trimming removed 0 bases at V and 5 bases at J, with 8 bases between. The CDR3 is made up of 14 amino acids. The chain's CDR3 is CASSIDRTDQPQHF. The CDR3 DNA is TGTGCCAGTAGTATAGATAGGACTGATCAGCCCCAGCATTTT. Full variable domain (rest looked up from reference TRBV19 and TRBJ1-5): DGGITQSPKYLFRKEGQNVTLSCEQNLNHDAMYWYRQDPGQGLRLIYYSQIVNDFQKGDIAEGYSVSREKKESFPLTVTSAQKNPTAFYLCASSIDRTDQPQHFGDGTRLSIL.

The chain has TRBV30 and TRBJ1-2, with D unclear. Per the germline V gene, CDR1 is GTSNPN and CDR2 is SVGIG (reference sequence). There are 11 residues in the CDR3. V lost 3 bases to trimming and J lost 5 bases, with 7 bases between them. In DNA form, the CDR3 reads TGTGCCTGGAGCATCGAGTATGGCTACACCTTC. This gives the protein CAWSIEYGYTF.

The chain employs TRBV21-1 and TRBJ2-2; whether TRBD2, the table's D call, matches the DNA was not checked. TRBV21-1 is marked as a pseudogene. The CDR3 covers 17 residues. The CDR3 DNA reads TGTGCCAGAATTCAAAAGACCTTCCACGGGTCAGCCGGGGAGCTGTTTTTT. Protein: CARIQKTFHGSAGELFF.

CDR3 loop: CASSEAGLAVTYEQYF. The CDR3 nucleotides read TGTGCCAGCAGTGAAGCGGGACTAGCGGTAACCTACGAGCAGTACTTC. This sequence joins TRBV2 and TRBJ2-7; the match to TRBD2 covers 11 bases. Germline-derived CDR1 and CDR2 are SNHLY and FYNNEI. The CDR3 contains 16 residues. V was pared by 0 bases and J by 2 bases, with 3 bases of the junction left unmatched.

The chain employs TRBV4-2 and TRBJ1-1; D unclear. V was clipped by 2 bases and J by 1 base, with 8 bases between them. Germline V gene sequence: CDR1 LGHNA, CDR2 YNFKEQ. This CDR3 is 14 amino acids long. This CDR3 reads CASSQNYRNTEAFF. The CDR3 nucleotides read TGTGCCAGCAGCCAAAATTACAGGAACACTGAAGCTTTCTTT.

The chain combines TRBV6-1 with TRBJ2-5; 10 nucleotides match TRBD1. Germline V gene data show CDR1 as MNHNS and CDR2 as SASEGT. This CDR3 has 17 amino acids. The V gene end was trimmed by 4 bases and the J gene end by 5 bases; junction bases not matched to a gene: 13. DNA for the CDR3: TGTGCCAGCAGTGCACCCTGGGGACAGGGGCCTGGGGAGACCCAGTACTTC. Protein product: CASSAPWGQGPGETQYF.

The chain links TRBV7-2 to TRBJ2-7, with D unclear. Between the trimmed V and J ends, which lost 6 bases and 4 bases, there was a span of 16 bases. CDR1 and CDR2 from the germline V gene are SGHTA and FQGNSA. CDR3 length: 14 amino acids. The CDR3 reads CASRGDGLFYEQYF. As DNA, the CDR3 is TGTGCCAGCAGGGGCGACGGCCTTTTTTACGAGCAGTACTTC.

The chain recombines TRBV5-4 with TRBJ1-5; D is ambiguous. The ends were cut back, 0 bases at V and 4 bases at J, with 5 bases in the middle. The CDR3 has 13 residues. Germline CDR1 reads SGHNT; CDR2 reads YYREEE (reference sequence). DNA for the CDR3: TGTGCCAGCAGCTTGGTTCCGAATCAGCCCCAGCATTTT. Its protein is CASSLVPNQPQHF.

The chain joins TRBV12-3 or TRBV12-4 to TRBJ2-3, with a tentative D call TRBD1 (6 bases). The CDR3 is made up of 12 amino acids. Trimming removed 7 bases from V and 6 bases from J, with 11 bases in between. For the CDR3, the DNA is TGTGCCAGCAACCCAGGGGCGGATACGCAGTATTTT. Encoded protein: CASNPGADTQYF.

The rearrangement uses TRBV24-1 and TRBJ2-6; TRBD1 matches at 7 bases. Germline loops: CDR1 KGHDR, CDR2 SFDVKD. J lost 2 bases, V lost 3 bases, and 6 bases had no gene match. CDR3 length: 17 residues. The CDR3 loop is CATSDTSQGAGANVLTF. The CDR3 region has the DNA TGTGCCACCAGTGATACGTCCCAGGGGGCTGGGGCCAACGTCCTGACTTTC.

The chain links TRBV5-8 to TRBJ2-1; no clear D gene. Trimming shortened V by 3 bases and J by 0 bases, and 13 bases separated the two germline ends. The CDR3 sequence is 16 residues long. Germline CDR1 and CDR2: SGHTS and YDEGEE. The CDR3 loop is CASSSIISSSYNEQFF. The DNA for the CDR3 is TGTGCCAGCAGCTCTATCATTTCGAGCTCCTACAATGAGCAGTTCTTC. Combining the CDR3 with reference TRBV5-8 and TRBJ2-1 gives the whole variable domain EAGVTQSPTHLIKTRGQQATLRCSPISGHTSVYWYQQALGLGLQFLLWYDEGEERNRGNFPPRFSGRQFPNYSSELNVNALELEDSALYLCASSSIISSSYNEQFFGPGTRLTVL.

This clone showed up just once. CDR3 DNA sequence: TGTGCCACCAGCAGAGTAGGGACTAGGAAGACCCAGTACTTC. Translation gives CATSRVGTRKTQYF. The chain has TRBV15 and TRBJ2-5, with 8 bases identical to TRBD2. CDR1 is LNHNV, CDR2 YYDKDF, per germline (reference sequence). The CDR3 extends over 14 amino acids. J was trimmed by 6 bases and V by 1 base; bases with no gene match: 4.

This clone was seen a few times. DNA of the CDR3: TGTGCCAGCAGCTTGGGACCAACAGGGGCTGGGGCCAACGTCCTGACTTTC. Translated, it gives CASSLGPTGAGANVLTF. This chain links TRBV5-6 with TRBJ2-6; 7 nucleotides align to TRBD1. The germline V gene encodes CDR1 SGHDT and CDR2 YYEEEE. CDR3 size: 17 residues. Trimming took 0 bases from V and 2 from J; bases not matched to a gene: 5.

In DNA form, the CDR3 reads TGTGCCAGCAGGCCCCCCGGGGGTGGAGCTTTCTTT. Its translation is CASRPPGGGAFF. This chain joins TRBV28 and TRBJ1-1, with D perhaps matching TRBD1 (5 bases). Germline lookup yields CDR1 MDHEN and CDR2 SYDVKM. Trimming pared 6 bases from V and 10 bases from J, leaving 15 bases between. The CDR3 is 12 residues long.

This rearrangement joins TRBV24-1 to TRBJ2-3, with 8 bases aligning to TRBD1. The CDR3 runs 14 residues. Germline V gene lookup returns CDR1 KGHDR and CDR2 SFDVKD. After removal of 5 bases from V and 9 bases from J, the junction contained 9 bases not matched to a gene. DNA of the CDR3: TGTGCCACCAGTGCCCCGGGATCAGGGGGCACGCAGTATTTT. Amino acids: CATSAPGSGGTQYF.

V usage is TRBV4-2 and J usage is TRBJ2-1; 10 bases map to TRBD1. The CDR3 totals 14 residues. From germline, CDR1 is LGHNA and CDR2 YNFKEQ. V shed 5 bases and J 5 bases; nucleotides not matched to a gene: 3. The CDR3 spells CASSTGQGNNEQFF. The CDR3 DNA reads TGTGCCAGCAGCACGGGACAGGGGAACAATGAGCAGTTCTTC.

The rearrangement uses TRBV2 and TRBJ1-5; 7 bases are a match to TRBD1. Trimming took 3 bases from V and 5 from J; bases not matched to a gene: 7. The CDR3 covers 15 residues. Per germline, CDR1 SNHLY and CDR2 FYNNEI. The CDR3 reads CASSDPRQGHQPQHF. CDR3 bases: TGTGCCAGCAGTGATCCTAGACAGGGCCATCAGCCCCAGCATTTT.

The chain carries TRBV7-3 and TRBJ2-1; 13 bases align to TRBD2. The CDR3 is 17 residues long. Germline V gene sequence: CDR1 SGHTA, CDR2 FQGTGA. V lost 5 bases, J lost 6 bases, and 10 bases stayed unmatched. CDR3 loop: CASSPFGWTSGSNEQFF. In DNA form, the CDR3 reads TGTGCCAGCAGCCCTTTCGGTTGGACTAGCGGGAGCAATGAGCAGTTCTTC.

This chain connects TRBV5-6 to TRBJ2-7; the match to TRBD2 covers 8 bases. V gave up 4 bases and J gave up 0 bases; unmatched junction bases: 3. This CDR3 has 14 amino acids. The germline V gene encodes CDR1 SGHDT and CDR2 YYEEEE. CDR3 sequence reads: CASSLGTSSYEQYF. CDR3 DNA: TGTGCCAGCAGCCTCGGGACTAGCTCCTACGAGCAGTACTTC. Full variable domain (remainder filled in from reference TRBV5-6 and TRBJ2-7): DAGVTQSPTHLIKTRGQQVTLRCSPKSGHDTVSWYQQALGQGPQFIFQYYEEEERQRGNFPDRFSGHQFPNYSSELNVNALLLGDSALYLCASSLGTSSYEQYFGPGTRLTVT.

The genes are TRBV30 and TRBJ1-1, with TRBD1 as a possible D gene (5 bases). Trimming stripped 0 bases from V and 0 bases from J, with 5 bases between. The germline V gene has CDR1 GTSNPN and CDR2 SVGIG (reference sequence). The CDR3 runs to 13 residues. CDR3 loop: CAWSVGLNTEAFF. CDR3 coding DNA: TGTGCCTGGAGTGTGGGGCTGAACACTGAAGCTTTCTTT.

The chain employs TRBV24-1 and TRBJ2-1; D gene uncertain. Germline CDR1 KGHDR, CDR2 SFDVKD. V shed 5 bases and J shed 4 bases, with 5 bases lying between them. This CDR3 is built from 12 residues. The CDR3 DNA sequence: TGTGCCACCAGTGCAGCGTACAATGAGCAGTTCTTC. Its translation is CATSAAYNEQFF.

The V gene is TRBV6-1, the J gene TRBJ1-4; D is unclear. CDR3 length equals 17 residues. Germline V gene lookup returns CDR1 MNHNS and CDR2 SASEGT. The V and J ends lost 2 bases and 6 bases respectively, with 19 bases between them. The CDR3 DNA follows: TGTGCCAGCAGTGAACATGCGCATCGGGAGAGAGATGAAAAACTGTTTTTT. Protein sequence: CASSEHAHRERDEKLFF.

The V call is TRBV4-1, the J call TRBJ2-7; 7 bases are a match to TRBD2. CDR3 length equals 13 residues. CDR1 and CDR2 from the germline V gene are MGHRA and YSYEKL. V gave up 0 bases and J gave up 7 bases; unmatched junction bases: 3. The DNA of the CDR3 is TGCGCCAGCAGCCAAGATCGGGGGGATGAGCAGTACTTC. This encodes CASSQDRGDEQYF.

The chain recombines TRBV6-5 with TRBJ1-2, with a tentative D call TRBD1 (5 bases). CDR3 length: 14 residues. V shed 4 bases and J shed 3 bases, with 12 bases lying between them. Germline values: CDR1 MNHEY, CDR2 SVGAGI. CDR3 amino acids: CASSSLGGDYGYTF. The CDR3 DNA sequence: TGTGCCAGCAGTTCTTTAGGAGGGGACTATGGCTACACCTTC.

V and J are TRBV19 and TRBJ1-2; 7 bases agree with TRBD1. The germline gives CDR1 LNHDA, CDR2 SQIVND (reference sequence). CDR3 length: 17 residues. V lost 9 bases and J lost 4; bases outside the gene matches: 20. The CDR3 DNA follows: TGTGCCAGCCAACCCACGACAGGGCGCCGTCGGATCTATGGCTACACCTTC. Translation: CASQPTTGRRRIYGYTF.